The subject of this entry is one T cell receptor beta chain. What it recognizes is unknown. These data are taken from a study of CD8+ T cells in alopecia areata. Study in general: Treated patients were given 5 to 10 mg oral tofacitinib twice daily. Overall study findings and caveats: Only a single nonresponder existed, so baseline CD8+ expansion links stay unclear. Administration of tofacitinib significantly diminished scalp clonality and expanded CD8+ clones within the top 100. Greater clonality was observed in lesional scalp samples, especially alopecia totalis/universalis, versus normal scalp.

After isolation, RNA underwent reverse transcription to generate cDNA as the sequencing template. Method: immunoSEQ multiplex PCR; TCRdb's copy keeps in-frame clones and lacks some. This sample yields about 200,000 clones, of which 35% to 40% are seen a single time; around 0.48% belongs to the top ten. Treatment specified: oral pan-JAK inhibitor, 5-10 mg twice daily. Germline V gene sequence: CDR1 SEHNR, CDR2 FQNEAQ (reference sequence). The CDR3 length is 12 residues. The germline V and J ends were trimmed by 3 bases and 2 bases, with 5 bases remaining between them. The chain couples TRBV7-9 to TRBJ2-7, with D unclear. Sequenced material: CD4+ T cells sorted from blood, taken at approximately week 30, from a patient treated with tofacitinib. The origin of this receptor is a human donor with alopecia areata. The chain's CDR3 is CASSFTTYEQYF. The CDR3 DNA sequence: TGTGCCAGCAGCTTTACAACCTACGAGCAGTACTTC. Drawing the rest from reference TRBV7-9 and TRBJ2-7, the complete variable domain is DTGVSQNPRHKITKRGQNVTFRCDPISEHNRLYWYRQTLGQGPEFLTYFQNEAQLEKSRLLSDRFSAERPKGSFSTLEIQRTEQGDSAMYLCASSFTTYEQYFGPGTRLTVT.